This TCR beta chain was identified during a study of long-term antiretroviral therapy in people with HIV. CDR1 is LNHDA and CDR2 is SQIVND in the germline V gene (reference sequence). V lost 7 bases to trimming and J lost 0 bases, with 13 bases between them. There are 15 residues in the CDR3. Researchers report immunoSEQ v3.0 was run at survey level. Profiling relied on immunoSEQ multiplex PCR, and the TCRdb table lists in-frame clones only, not all of them. The sample comprises some 17,000 clones, about three quarters of which are singletons, and 15% rests with the top ten. Sample: unsorted PBMCs, taken 2.1 to 2.2 years before starting antiretroviral therapy. V and J are TRBV19 and TRBJ1-5, with D possibly matching TRBD1 (5 bases). This receptor was identified in a man under 40 with HIV. The CDR3 sequence: CASTTGVGSNQPQHF. The CDR3 DNA is TGTGCCAGTACTACGGGGGTCGGTAGCAATCAGCCCCAGCATTTT.